The source of this TCR beta chain is a study of cytomegalovirus exposure and HLA in healthy donors. Broader study findings: Cytomegalovirus association was assigned to approximately 160 TCR beta chains.

This clone has only a few counts. Its specificity is not known. The CDR3 covers 16 residues. Germline V gene sequence: CDR1 SGHRS, CDR2 YFSETQ. J lost 0 bases, V lost 2 bases, and 6 bases had no gene match. Both 60 Vbeta primers and 13 Jbeta primers went into the PCR. The method was immunoSEQ multiplex PCR; TCRdb's version includes in-frame clones alone and lacks a portion of them. The sample consists of over 150,000 clones, over 70% of them appearing once. Sequenced input: PBMCs. The TCR sequence derives from a male donor in good health and CMV-seronegative. This chain links TRBV5-1 with TRBJ2-7, with 9 bases matching TRBD2. The CDR3 sequence: CASSFFLAGSSYEQYF. DNA for the CDR3: TGCGCCAGCAGCTTTTTTCTAGCGGGAAGCTCCTACGAGCAGTACTTC.